This TCR beta chain originates from a study of blood T cell repertoires in COVID-19. Turning to the study itself: The analysed material was cDNA or gDNA that came from T cells, B-cell-depleted T cells, or PBMCs.

Sequencing was performed with immunoSEQ multiplex PCR; in TCRdb, only in-frame clones are kept and a portion is missing. Counted here are 93,000 or so clones, about 92% occurring once; the ten biggest clones make up approximately 17%. V trimming: 2 bases; J trimming: 5 bases; junction bases outside the gene matches: 6. Germline values: CDR1 MNHEY, CDR2 SVGAGI. The CDR3 runs to 16 residues. This receptor was obtained from an elderly woman in a cohort sampled during active COVID-19. Sequencing input: peripheral blood. The V and J genes are TRBV6-5 and TRBJ2-5; 12 nucleotides line up with TRBD2. In DNA form, the CDR3 reads TGTGCCAGCAGTTACGGAGCTAGCGGGAGGGCGGAGACCCAGTACTTC. This sequence encodes CASSYGASGRAETQYF.